These T cell receptor beta chains were read from a single sample in a study of shared clonotypes between healthy human individuals. The method was immunoSEQ multiplex PCR; TCRdb's version includes in-frame clones alone and lacks a portion of them. The table has about 2.5 million clones, around 93% seen once; the top ten hold 0.37%. The sequenced material came from naive CD4+ T cells from PBMCs. Receptors originate from a man aged 18 to 30 in good health. Some clones in this sample may be carry-over from other donors' samples. Both conserved end residues are part of each CDR3. D genes are given only for firm matches. Clone size is given for some rows only: seen once, a few or many times, or a class if the clone is expanded.

j_call d_call v_call clone_size cdr3_nt cdr3_aa
TRBJ1-5 TRBD1 TRBV7-8 once TGTGCCAGCAGTAGAGGGGGCGCCGGGGATCAGCCCCAGCATTTT CASSRGGAGDQPQHF
TRBJ2-6 TRBD2 TRBV9 . TGTGCCAGCAGCGATCACTGGACCGGGAGGGCGGCTGGGGCCAACGTCCTGACTTTC CASSDHWTGRAAGANVLTF
TRBJ1-5 . TRBV28 . TGTGCCAGCAGTTTAAGAAACAGAAAGTACAATAGCAATCAGCCCCAGCATTTT CASSLRNRKYNSNQPQHF
TRBJ2-1 TRBD2 TRBV18 . TGTGCCAGCTGGGCTAGCGGCTTCTACAATGAGCAGTTCTTC CASWASGFYNEQFF
TRBJ2-3 TRBD1 TRBV19 . TGTGCCAGTAGTATTTCCACAGGGGGCATGCCAGATACGCAGTATTTT CASSISTGGMPDTQYF
TRBJ2-1 . TRBV7-2 . TGTGCCAGCAGCAAGTACAATGAGCAGTTCTTC CASSKYNEQFF
TRBJ1-2 . TRBV18 . TGTGCCAGCTCACAGCCCAGGGAGATCAGCTACACCTTC CASSQPREISYTF
TRBJ2-3 . TRBV4-2 . TGTGCCAGCAGCCAAGATCGGGCGACTGTCACAGATACGCAGTATTTT CASSQDRATVTDTQYF
TRBJ2-7 . TRBV5-4 . TGTGCCAGCAGCGACAACGACGAGCAGTACTTC CASSDNDEQYF
TRBJ1-1 . TRBV7-2 . TGTGCCAGCAGCTTTGCGGGGGGACTCGAAGCTTTCTTT CASSFAGGLEAFF
TRBJ2-7 TRBD2 TRBV4-1 . TGCGCCAGCAGACCTTTAGCGGGAGGGACCCACGAGCAGTACTTC CASRPLAGGTHEQYF
TRBJ2-7 . TRBV5-5 . TGTGCCAGCAGCCCGGGACTCAACGAGGGATACGAGCAGTACTTC CASSPGLNEGYEQYF
TRBJ2-1 TRBD2 TRBV15 . TGTGCCACCAGCAGACTTCGACTAGCGGGGGGAAATGAGCAGTTCTTC CATSRLRLAGGNEQFF
TRBJ2-1 TRBD2 TRBV6-5 . TGTGCCAGCAGTCCGACTAGCGGGGGCTACAATGAGCAGTTCTTC CASSPTSGGYNEQFF
TRBJ2-7 . TRBV28 . TGTGCCAGCAGTTCTATCGGACACCCAGGGTCCTACGAGCAGTACTTC CASSSIGHPGSYEQYF
TRBJ2-7 . TRBV18 once TGTGCCAGCTCACCACCGTCGCAGATCCCCTCTCTGGGCGAGCAGTACTTC CASSPPSQIPSLGEQYF
TRBJ1-5 TRBD1 TRBV27 . TGTGCCAGCAGTTGGACAGGGCGAGGTCAGCCCCAGCATTTT CASSWTGRGQPQHF
TRBJ1-2 . TRBV25-1 . TGTGCCAGCGCCGGGATCTTTAACTATGGCTACACCTTC CASAGIFNYGYTF
TRBJ1-3 . TRBV5-1 . TGCGCCAGCAGCTTGGACCCCAGGACTGGAAACACCATATATTTT CASSLDPRTGNTIYF
TRBJ1-4 TRBD1 TRBV4-2 . TGTGCCAGCAGCCAAGTAGTAAAGGACAGGGGGAGAGGAAAACTGTTTTTT CASSQVVKDRGRGKLFF
TRBJ2-3 . TRBV19 . TGTGCCAGTAGTCTCGACCGGGATACGCAGTATTTT CASSLDRDTQYF
TRBJ1-2 . TRBV4-2 . TGTGCCAGCAGCCGTTCCAGGGGAAAATCCGACTATGGCTACACCTTC CASSRSRGKSDYGYTF
TRBJ1-5 . TRBV28 . TGTGCCAGCAGAAGTTGGGGGATGTTACAGCCCCAGCATTTT CASRSWGMLQPQHF
TRBJ2-7 TRBD1 TRBV9 . TGTGCCAGCAGCGGAGGGGGCGCGGAGCAGTACTTC CASSGGGAEQYF
TRBJ2-3 . TRBV11-2 . TGTGCCAGCAGCCCCCCCCGACAGACTAGCACAGATACGCAGTATTTT CASSPPRQTSTDTQYF
TRBJ2-3 . TRBV5-6 few TGTGCCAGCAGCTTGTCAACAGATACGCAGTATTTT CASSLSTDTQYF
TRBJ2-7 . TRBV5-1 . TGCGCCAGCAGCTTTGCGGAGACCTACGAGCAGTACTTC CASSFAETYEQYF